These T cell receptor beta chains were read from a single sample in a study of blood T cell repertoires in COVID-19. Clones were read by immunoSEQ multiplex PCR, and TCRdb kept only the in-frame ones, dropping some. This sample has roughly 55,000 clones; 90% occur once, and the top ten carry around 14%. What was sequenced was peripheral blood. These receptors were taken from a human donor with active COVID-19. The donor label of this sample is uncertain. Each CDR3 is given with its conserved first and last residue. The order of the fields is clone size, D gene, J gene, V gene, CDR3 protein, CDR3 DNA. The D gene is left open where the match is weak. Only part of the rows carry a size: once, few, many, or a class if the clone is expanded.

size: .
D: .
J: TRBJ2-1
V: TRBV7-6
CDR3: CASSLARSYNEQFF
DNA: TGTGCCAGCAGCTTAGCTCGGTCCTACAATGAGCAGTTCTTC

size: .
D: TRBD1
J: TRBJ1-4
V: TRBV6-5
CDR3: CASSPPGQVGEKLFF
DNA: TGTGCCAGCAGTCCGCCGGGACAGGTTGGCGAAAAACTGTTTTTT

size: .
D: .
J: TRBJ1-1
V: TRBV10-3
CDR3: CAISGSERGYLEAFF
DNA: TGTGCCATCAGTGGTTCAGAGCGGGGATACCTTGAAGCTTTCTTT

size: .
D: .
J: TRBJ2-7
V: TRBV28
CDR3: CASSLPGLLSYEQYF
DNA: TGTGCCAGCAGTTTACCGGGACTCCTTTCCTACGAGCAGTACTTC

size: .
D: .
J: TRBJ2-5
V: TRBV4-2
CDR3: CASSQDDGGGGKETQYF
DNA: TGTGCCAGCAGCCAAGATGATGGGGGGGGCGGAAAAGAGACCCAGTACTTC

size: .
D: TRBD1
J: TRBJ2-7
V: TRBV24-1
CDR3: CATKPGQGAREQYF
DNA: TGTGCCACCAAACCGGGACAGGGAGCACGCGAGCAGTACTTC

size: once
D: TRBD1
J: TRBJ1-6
V: TRBV7-9
CDR3: CASSSTGTGAPPLHF
DNA: TGTGCCAGCAGCTCAACCGGGACAGGGGCGCCACCCCTCCACTTT

size: once
D: .
J: TRBJ1-3
V: TRBV7-6
CDR3: CASSSGGSRSGNTIYF
DNA: TGTGCCAGCAGCTCCGGGGGAAGTCGCTCTGGAAACACCATATATTTT

size: .
D: TRBD2
J: TRBJ2-3
V: TRBV7-3
CDR3: CASSLWEGRTDTQYF
DNA: TGTGCCAGCAGCTTATGGGAGGGGAGGACAGATACGCAGTATTTT

size: .
D: TRBD2
J: TRBJ2-7
V: TRBV19
CDR3: CASSIGVLAGVYEQYF
DNA: TGTGCCAGTAGTATAGGTGTCCTAGCGGGAGTGTACGAGCAGTACTTC

size: .
D: TRBD1
J: TRBJ1-2
V: TRBV27
CDR3: CASSSPGQGGYGYTF
DNA: TGTGCCAGCAGTTCCCCGGGACAGGGGGGTTATGGCTACACCTTC

size: .
D: TRBD2
J: TRBJ2-5
V: TRBV5-1
CDR3: CASSLGLASGPEETQYF
DNA: TGCGCCAGCAGCCTGGGACTAGCGAGCGGGCCGGAGGAGACCCAGTACTTC

size: .
D: TRBD2
J: TRBJ2-2
V: TRBV11-3
CDR3: CASSQMGGVPGELFF
DNA: TGTGCCAGCAGCCAGATGGGAGGGGTCCCCGGGGAGCTGTTTTTT

size: .
D: .
J: TRBJ1-2
V: TRBV6-4
CDR3: CASSDSSGSGYTF
DNA: TGTGCCAGCAGTGACTCGTCCGGGTCCGGCTACACCTTC

size: .
D: TRBD1
J: TRBJ2-7
V: TRBV6-1
CDR3: CASSETGTGAYEQYF
DNA: TGTGCCAGCAGTGAGACCGGGACAGGGGCCTACGAGCAGTACTTC

size: once
D: TRBD2
J: TRBJ2-5
V: TRBV5-4
CDR3: CASSRVSGSGQETQYF
DNA: TGTGCCAGCAGCCGTGTTAGCGGGAGTGGGCAAGAGACCCAGTACTTC

size: once
D: .
J: TRBJ2-7
V: TRBV28
CDR3: CASRSQGLGEQYF
DNA: TGTGCCAGCAGGTCACAGGGTTTGGGCGAGCAGTACTTC

size: few
D: TRBD2
J: TRBJ2-7
V: TRBV7-9
CDR3: CASSWEGMYSYEQYF
DNA: TGTGCCAGCAGCTGGGAGGGAATGTACTCCTACGAGCAGTACTTC

size: .
D: TRBD1
J: TRBJ1-6
V: TRBV6-5
CDR3: CASTLVGTDNSPLHF
DNA: TGTGCCAGCACCCTGGTGGGGACAGATAATTCACCCCTCCACTTT

size: .
D: .
J: TRBJ2-5
V: TRBV4-1
CDR3: CASSQETGRPLQETQYF
DNA: TGCGCCAGCAGCCAAGAGACAGGACGTCCCCTACAAGAGACCCAGTACTTC

size: .
D: .
J: TRBJ1-1
V: TRBV6-5
CDR3: CASSYLRETEAFF
DNA: TGTGCCAGCAGTTACCTTAGGGAGACTGAAGCTTTCTTT

size: once
D: .
J: TRBJ2-1
V: TRBV11-2
CDR3: CASSLEFVLYNEQFF
DNA: TGTGCCAGCAGCTTAGAGTTTGTTCTTTACAATGAGCAGTTCTTC

size: .
D: TRBD1
J: TRBJ1-3
V: TRBV9
CDR3: CASSSEGARGNTIYF
DNA: TGTGCCAGCAGCTCTGAGGGGGCGCGTGGAAACACCATATATTTT

size: .
D: .
J: TRBJ2-6
V: TRBV20-1
CDR3: CSASSSGDYSGANVLTF
DNA: TGCAGTGCTAGTTCATCAGGGGATTACTCTGGGGCCAACGTCCTGACTTTC

size: once
D: .
J: TRBJ2-3
V: TRBV21-1
CDR3: CASSKEARTSGDTDTQYF
DNA: TGTGCCAGCAGCAAAGAAGCCCGGACTAGCGGGGACACAGATACGCAGTATTTT

size: .
D: .
J: TRBJ1-4
V: TRBV29-1
CDR3: CSVGGRGDSNEKLFF
DNA: TGCAGCGTTGGGGGCCGGGGGGATTCAAATGAAAAACTGTTTTTT

size: .
D: .
J: TRBJ2-3
V: TRBV10-3
CDR3: CAISESTAVIDTQYF
DNA: TGTGCCATCAGTGAGTCGACTGCAGTAATAGATACGCAGTATTTT

size: few
D: TRBD1
J: TRBJ1-1
V: TRBV6-6
CDR3: CASSRPGGGGTEAFF
DNA: TGTGCCAGCAGCCGACCAGGGGGCGGGGGTACTGAAGCTTTCTTT

size: few
D: .
J: TRBJ1-6
V: TRBV7-9
CDR3: CASSPDGMGSPLHF
DNA: TGTGCCAGCAGCCCCGACGGGATGGGTTCACCCCTCCACTTT

size: .
D: .
J: TRBJ1-2
V: TRBV7-8
CDR3: CASSRLGFSDYGYTF
DNA: TGTGCCAGCAGTCGACTGGGTTTTAGCGACTATGGCTACACCTTC

size: .
D: .
J: TRBJ2-7
V: TRBV10-2
CDR3: CASSDGAPYEQYF
DNA: TGCGCCAGCAGTGATGGGGCCCCCTACGAGCAGTACTTC

size: once
D: .
J: TRBJ2-1
V: TRBV27
CDR3: CASSLGAPSSYNEQFF
DNA: TGTGCCAGCAGTTTAGGAGCGCCCAGCTCCTACAATGAGCAGTTCTTC

size: .
D: .
J: TRBJ1-6
V: TRBV11-2
CDR3: CASSLSDSPLHF
DNA: TGTGCCAGCAGCCTTAGTGATTCACCCCTCCACTTT

size: .
D: .
J: TRBJ2-5
V: TRBV29-1
CDR3: CSVTSLETQYF
DNA: TGCAGCGTGACTAGTCTGGAGACCCAGTACTTC

size: .
D: .
J: TRBJ2-1
V: TRBV19
CDR3: CATKRGTTADNEQFF
DNA: TGTGCCACTAAGAGGGGGACCACGGCGGACAATGAGCAGTTCTTC

size: once
D: .
J: TRBJ1-1
V: TRBV5-1
CDR3: CASTRGGLHTEAFF
DNA: TGCGCCAGCACTCGAGGAGGGTTGCACACTGAAGCTTTCTTT